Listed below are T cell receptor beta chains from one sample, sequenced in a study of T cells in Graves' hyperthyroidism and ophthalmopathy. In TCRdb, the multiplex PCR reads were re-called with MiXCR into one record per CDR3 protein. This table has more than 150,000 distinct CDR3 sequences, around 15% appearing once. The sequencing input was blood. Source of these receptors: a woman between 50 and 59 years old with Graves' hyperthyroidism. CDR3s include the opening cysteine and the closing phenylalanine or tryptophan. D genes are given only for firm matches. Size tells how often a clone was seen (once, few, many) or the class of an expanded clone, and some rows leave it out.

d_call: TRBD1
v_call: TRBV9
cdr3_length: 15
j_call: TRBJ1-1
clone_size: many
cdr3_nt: TGTGCCAGCAGCGAAAACGTAGGGACAGCGAGTGAAGCTTTCTTT
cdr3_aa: CASSENVGTASEAFF

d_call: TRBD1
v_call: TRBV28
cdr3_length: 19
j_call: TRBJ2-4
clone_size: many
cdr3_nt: TGCGCCAGCAGGAGCCCGGGACAGGGCCTTATTTCTACCAAAAACATTCAGTACTTC
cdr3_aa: CASRSPGQGLISTKNIQYF

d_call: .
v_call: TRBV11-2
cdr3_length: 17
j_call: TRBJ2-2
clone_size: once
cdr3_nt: TGTGCCAGCAGCTTAGGATACCGGCAGGGTGGCACCGGGGAGCCGTTTTTT
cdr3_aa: CASSLGYRQGGTGEPFF

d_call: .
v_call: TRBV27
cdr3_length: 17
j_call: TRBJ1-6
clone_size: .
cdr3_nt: TGTGCCAGCAGGTTTTGGGCAAACAGGGCTTCTTATTCACCCCTCCACTTT
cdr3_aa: CASRFWANRASYSPLHF

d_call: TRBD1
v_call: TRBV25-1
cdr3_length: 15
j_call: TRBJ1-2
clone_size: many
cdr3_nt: TGTGCCAGCAGTGAATCGGCGACAGGGGATTCGGGCTACACCTTC
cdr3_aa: CASSESATGDSGYTF

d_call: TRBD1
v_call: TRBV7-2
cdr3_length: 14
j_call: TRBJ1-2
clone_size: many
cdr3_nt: TGTGCCAGCAGCTTGGGACAGGGGGACTATGGCTACACCTTC
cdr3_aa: CASSLGQGDYGYTF

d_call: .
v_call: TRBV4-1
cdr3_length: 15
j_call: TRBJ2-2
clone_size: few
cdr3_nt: TGCGCCAGCAGCCAAGTTCTTAGCGGCACCGGGGAGCTGTTTTTT
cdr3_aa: CASSQVLSGTGELFF

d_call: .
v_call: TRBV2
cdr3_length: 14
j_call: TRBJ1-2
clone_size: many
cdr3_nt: TGTGCCAGCAGTGGGGACTCCAGAGGCTATGGCTACACCTTC
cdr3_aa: CASSGDSRGYGYTF

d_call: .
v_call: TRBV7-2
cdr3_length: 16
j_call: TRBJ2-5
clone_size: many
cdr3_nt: TGTGCCAGCAGCCCGGCGCTCACTAGCTCCAGGGAGACCCAGTACTTC
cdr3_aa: CASSPALTSSRETQYF

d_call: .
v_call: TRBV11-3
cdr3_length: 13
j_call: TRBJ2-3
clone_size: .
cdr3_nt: TGTGCCAGCAGTCGGGACACCACAGATACGCAGTATTTT
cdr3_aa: CASSRDTTDTQYF

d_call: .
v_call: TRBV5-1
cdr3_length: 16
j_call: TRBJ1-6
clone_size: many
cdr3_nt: TGCGCCAGCAGCTTCACAGGGCCTAATGGGAATTCACCCCTCCACTTT
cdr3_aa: CASSFTGPNGNSPLHF

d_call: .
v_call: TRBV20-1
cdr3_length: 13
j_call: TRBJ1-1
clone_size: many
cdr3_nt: TGCAGTGCTAAACCTAGAAGGAACACTGAAGCTTTCTTT
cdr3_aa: CSAKPRRNTEAFF

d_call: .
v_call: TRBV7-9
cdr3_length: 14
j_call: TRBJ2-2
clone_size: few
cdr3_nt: TGTGCCAGCAGCTCGCGGGGAACGGGCGGGGAGCTGTTTTTT
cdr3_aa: CASSSRGTGGELFF

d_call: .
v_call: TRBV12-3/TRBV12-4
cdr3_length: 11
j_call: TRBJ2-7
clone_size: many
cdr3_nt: TGTGCCAGCAGTTTTTACTTCGAGCAGTACTTC
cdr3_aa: CASSFYFEQYF

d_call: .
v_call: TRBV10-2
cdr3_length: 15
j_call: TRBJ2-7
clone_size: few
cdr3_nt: TGCGCCAGCAGTCCGACCGGGCCTCAAGGCTACGAGCAGTACTTC
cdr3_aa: CASSPTGPQGYEQYF

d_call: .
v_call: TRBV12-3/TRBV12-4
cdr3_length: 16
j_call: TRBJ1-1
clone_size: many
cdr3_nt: TGTGCCAGCAGTTTAGCGCGAGAGACCATGAACACTGAAGCTTTCTTT
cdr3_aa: CASSLARETMNTEAFF

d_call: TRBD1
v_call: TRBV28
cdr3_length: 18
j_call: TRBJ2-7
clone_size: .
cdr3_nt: TGTGCCAGCAGCCCTACCGGCGCGTGGCCAGGGGGCCCGTACGAGCAGTACTTC
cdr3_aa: CASSPTGAWPGGPYEQYF

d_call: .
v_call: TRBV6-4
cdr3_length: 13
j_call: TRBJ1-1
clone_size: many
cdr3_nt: TGTGCCAGCAGTGACGGGGGGATTCATGAAGCTTTCTTT
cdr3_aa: CASSDGGIHEAFF

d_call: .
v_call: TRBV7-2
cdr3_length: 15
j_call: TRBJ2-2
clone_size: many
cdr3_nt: TGTGCCAGCCGCGGGGTTCGCGGTCCCACCGGGGAGCTGTTTTTT
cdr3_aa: CASRGVRGPTGELFF

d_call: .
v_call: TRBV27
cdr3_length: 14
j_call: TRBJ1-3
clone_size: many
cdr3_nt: TGTGCCAGCAGTCCCCCGGGTCCTGGAAACACCATATATTTT
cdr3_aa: CASSPPGPGNTIYF

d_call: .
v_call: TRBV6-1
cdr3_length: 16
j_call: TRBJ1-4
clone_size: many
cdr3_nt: TGTGCCAGCAGTGAAGCGGTCCGGGGCGCTAATGAAAAACTGTTTTTT
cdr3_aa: CASSEAVRGANEKLFF

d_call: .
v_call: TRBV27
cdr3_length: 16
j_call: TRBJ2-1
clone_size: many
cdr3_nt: TGTGCCAGCAGCCCCTCCGTGGGAGAGTCCTACAATGAGCAGTTCTTC
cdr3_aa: CASSPSVGESYNEQFF